The 9 T cell receptor beta chains below all came from one sample that was sequenced in a study of blood T cell repertoires in COVID-19. The data were produced by immunoSEQ multiplex PCR, yet TCRdb's version contains in-frame clones alone and is incomplete. The data hold 200,000 or so clones, with about 79% observed a single time. Material for sequencing was peripheral blood. Receptor source: a middle-aged man who had recovered from COVID-19.

This chain uses TRBV4-1 with TRBJ1-1; D might be TRBD1 (5 bases). V was pared by 1 base and J by 8 bases, with 20 bases between. The length of the CDR3 is 16 residues. Germline values: CDR1 MGHRA, CDR2 YSYEKL. The CDR3 region is CASSQAPQLNRIEAFF. CDR3 DNA sequence: TGCGCCAGCAGCCAAGCCCCACAGCTTAACAGGATAGAAGCTTTCTTT.

V gene TRBV19 combines with J gene TRBJ2-1, with 11 bases aligning to TRBD2. In germline, CDR1 is LNHDA, CDR2 SQIVND (reference sequence). Trimming cost V 7 bases and J 0 bases; bases outside gene matches: 23. There are 22 residues in the CDR3. CDR3 nucleotide sequence: TGTGCCAGTACCCAAACTACCTCGAGACAGGGGACTAGCGGAAGCTCCTACAATGAGCAGTTCTTC. The encoded protein is CASTQTTSRQGTSGSSYNEQFF.

V gene TRBV3-1 (or the pseudogene TRBV3-2) combines with J gene TRBJ1-1; D is possibly TRBD1 (6 bases). The CDR3 totals 14 residues. Trimming took 2 bases from V and 0 from J, leaving 7 bases between them. CDR1 and CDR2 from the germline V gene are LGHDT and YNNKEL (reference sequence). This chain's CDR3 is CASSQPGVNTEAFF. The CDR3 nucleotides are TGTGCCAGCAGCCAACCAGGGGTGAACACTGAAGCTTTCTTT.

The J gene is TRBJ1-4, the V gene TRBV3-1 (or the pseudogene TRBV3-2); D perhaps matches TRBD1 (6 bases). The germline V gene encodes CDR1 LGHDT and CDR2 YNNKEL (reference sequence). V was trimmed by 4 bases and J by 7 bases, leaving 13 bases between them. The CDR3 consists of 14 residues. This chain's CDR3 is CASSPEGGGEKLFF. The CDR3 nucleotides are TGTGCCAGCAGCCCAGAGGGAGGGGGTGAAAAACTGTTTTTT.

The chain joins TRBV3-1 (or the pseudogene TRBV3-2) to TRBJ1-2; D uncertain. CDR3 length: 12 amino acids. Germline CDR1 and CDR2: LGHDT and YNNKEL (reference sequence). With 1 base removed from V and 5 bases from J, the gap between germline ends came to 5 bases. The CDR3 nucleotides read TGTGCCAGCAGCCAAGTTCTTTATGGCTACACCTTC. Translation gives CASSQVLYGYTF.

The chain employs TRBV4-1 and TRBJ2-7, with a tentative D call TRBD2 (7 bases). Germline CDR1 is MGHRA and CDR2 is YSYEKL. Trimming took 0 bases from V and 0 from J, leaving 9 bases between them. This CDR3 comprises 15 residues. The CDR3 loop is CASSQEGGDSYEQYF. CDR3 nucleotides: TGCGCCAGCAGCCAAGAAGGGGGGGACTCCTACGAGCAGTACTTC.

This clone was picked up a small number of times. The chain combines TRBV27 with TRBJ2-7; TRBD1 matches at 7 bases. The CDR3 consists of 13 residues. In germline, CDR1 is MNHEY, CDR2 SMNVEV (reference sequence). The V gene end was trimmed by 5 bases and the J gene end by 6 bases; junction bases not matched to a gene: 7. This CDR3 is CASSPRTGAEQYF. In nucleotides, the CDR3 is TGTGCCAGCAGTCCGCGGACAGGAGCCGAGCAGTACTTC.

J is TRBJ2-3 and V is TRBV9; 9 bases match TRBD1. Germline loops: CDR1 SGDLS, CDR2 YYNGEE. The CDR3 is 14 amino acids. The junction had 3 bases not matched to a gene; V was cut back by 3 bases and J by 4 bases. The CDR3 DNA is TGTGCCAGCAGCGATCGACAGGGGGCAGATACGCAGTATTTT. Translation gives CASSDRQGADTQYF.

This rearrangement joins TRBV7-2 to TRBJ1-1, with TRBD1 matching 8 bases. The J segment lost 4 bases and the V segment lost 4 bases, leaving 5 bases of the junction unmatched. Germline V gene lookup returns CDR1 SGHTA and CDR2 FQGNSA. This CDR3 is built from 14 residues. The CDR3 loop reads CASSSRGLSTEAFF. DNA for the CDR3: TGTGCCAGCAGCTCCAGGGGGCTGAGCACTGAAGCTTTCTTT.